This T cell receptor (beta chain) came from a study of CD8 T cells in ankylosing spondylitis. Whole-study findings and limits: There was reportedly significant enrichment of clones that were disease-linked in matched ankylosing spondylitis synovial fluid. A motif in TCR beta, a set of 8 or 9 highly homologous variants, appeared characteristic of ankylosing spondylitis blood. Disease-associated clonotypes exhibited CD8+ identity and were relatively infrequent in peripheral blood. Reactive arthritis synovial fluid and blood were previously reported to contain some motif variants.

The authors made TCR beta libraries by quantitative 5'-RACE with molecular barcodes. MiXCR, run by TCRdb on the 5' RACE reads, gives a single entry per CDR3 protein. This sample has approximately 140,000 distinct CDR3 sequences, with 17% found just once. Germline trimming cut 0 bases from V and 4 bases from J; bases unmatched to any gene: 8. CDR1 SGHDT and CDR2 YYEEEE come from the germline V gene. The CDR3 loop spans 16 amino acids. This clonotype turned up a few times. The target antigen is unknown. V gene TRBV5-6 combines with J gene TRBJ1-1; 8 bases are a match to TRBD1. Sequencing used blood, either unsorted or a sorted T cell fraction (not recorded which). The sequence was obtained from a male donor with ankylosing spondylitis. CDR3: CASSLAAGGWVTEAFF. CDR3 in DNA: TGTGCCAGCAGCTTGGCGGCAGGGGGCTGGGTCACTGAAGCTTTCTTT. The complete variable domain, with remaining parts taken from reference TRBV5-6 and TRBJ1-1, reads DAGVTQSPTHLIKTRGQQVTLRCSPKSGHDTVSWYQQALGQGPQFIFQYYEEEERQRGNFPDRFSGHQFPNYSSELNVNALLLGDSALYLCASSLAAGGWVTEAFFGQGTRLTVV.